The 10 T cell receptor beta chains below come from one sample, sequenced in a study of spatial heterogeneity in lung cancer (dated by TCRdb to between 2018 and 2020). The library was generated by 5' RACE. This sample was sequenced with a NextSeq 500. TCRdb reprocessing: public reads trimmed at Q25 with fastp, clones called with MiXCR, in-frame beta chains kept. Merged by CDR3 protein, the rows form single entries marked with the most common genes and DNA. The sample includes roughly 70,000 distinct CDR3 sequences, with 13% observed a single time. The ten biggest clones cover 7.2% of the sample. In the paper's terms, the time point label means: sample taken at primary tumor resection. TCR sequencing used whole RNA extracted from tumor and nontumor lung tissue, or from cryopreserved PBMC samples, without cell sorting. Specimen: PBMCs, collected at surgery. These TCRs come from a male donor with early-stage non-small cell lung cancer.

This clonotype was recorded a few times. The rearrangement uses TRBV5-1 and TRBJ2-3; D may match TRBD1 or TRBD2 (5 bases each). The CDR3 length is 13 residues. The V and J ends lost 4 bases and 5 bases respectively, with 11 bases between them. Germline values: CDR1 SGHRS, CDR2 YFSETQ. CDR3 in DNA: TGCGCCAGCAGCGAGGGGCGCGGAGATACGCAGTATTTT. Translation gives CASSEGRGDTQYF.

This sequence joins TRBV7-9 and TRBJ1-1; D possibly corresponds to TRBD1 (5 bases). The CDR3 contains 11 residues. Looked up from germline, CDR1 is SEHNR and CDR2 is FQNEAQ (reference sequence). V was pared by 3 bases and J by 11 bases, with 10 bases between. CDR3 in DNA: TGTGCCAGCAGCTTCGGACCAGGGGCTTTCTTT. Translated, it gives CASSFGPGAFF.

This clonotype occurred a few times. DNA of the CDR3: TGTGCCACGGGGACAGGGGTAAATCAGCCCCAGCATTTT. It translates to CATGTGVNQPQHF. V and J are TRBV7-6 and TRBJ1-5, with 10 bases lining up with TRBD1. In germline, CDR1 is SGHVS, CDR2 FNYEAQ. The CDR3 covers 13 residues. J gave up 4 bases and V 10 bases, and 4 bases lay outside the gene matches.

This chain links TRBV3-1 with TRBJ2-7; perhaps D is TRBD1 or TRBD2 (5 bases each). V gave up 0 bases and J gave up 7 bases, with 19 bases separating them. This CDR3 is built from 16 residues. CDR1 LGHDT and CDR2 YNNKEL come from the germline V gene (reference sequence). The CDR3 sequence is CASSQEWGTLHREQYF. The CDR3 DNA sequence: TGTGCCAGCAGCCAAGAATGGGGGACGCTGCACCGGGAGCAGTACTTC.

The genes are TRBV9 and TRBJ2-2, with D possibly called TRBD1 or TRBD2 (7 bases each). Trimming took off 3 bases at V and 1 base at J, with 13 bases between the two ends. Germline V gene sequence: CDR1 SGDLS, CDR2 YYNGEE. The CDR3 length is 16 residues. CDR3 loop: CASSEGASGNTGELFF. CDR3 in DNA: TGTGCCAGCAGCGAGGGGGCTAGCGGGAACACCGGGGAGCTGTTTTTT.

This clonotype was observed many times. CDR3 protein: CSARDQNTGELFF. The CDR3 coding sequence is TGCAGTGCTAGAGATCAAAACACCGGGGAGCTGTTTTTT. J is TRBJ2-2 and V is TRBV20-1; D is ambiguous. The CDR3 loop spans 13 amino acids. V was cut by 0 bases and J by 2 bases, with 4 bases left in between. Germline CDR1 DFQATT, CDR2 SNEGSKA (reference sequence).

The V call is TRBV28, the J call TRBJ1-1, with 10 bases identical to TRBD1. Germline V gene data show CDR1 as MDHEN and CDR2 as SYDVKM. V lost 1 base, J lost 10 bases, and 9 bases stayed unmatched. This CDR3 contains 15 residues. CDR3 DNA sequence: TGTGCCAGCAGTTTATTAGTGACAGGGGGCGACGTAGCTTTCTTT. Its protein product is CASSLLVTGGDVAFF. Full variable domain (outside the CDR3, taken from reference TRBV28 and TRBJ1-1): DVKVTQSSRYLVKRTGEKVFLECVQDMDHENMFWYRQDPGLGLRLIYFSYDVKMKEKGDIPEGYSVSREKKERFSLILESASTNQTSMYLCASSLLVTGGDVAFFGQGTRLTVV.

This clonotype was observed a handful of times. The chain links TRBV11-2 to TRBJ2-5; 8 nucleotides line up with TRBD1. V lost 5 bases, J lost 4 bases, and 6 bases stayed unmatched. Per the germline V gene, CDR1 is SGHAT and CDR2 is FQNNGV. The CDR3 totals 14 residues. In DNA, the CDR3 is TGTGCCAGCAGCCCGCGGACAGGGTCAGAGACCCAGTACTTC. This translates into CASSPRTGSETQYF.

This rearrangement joins TRBV4-1 to TRBJ2-5; D ambiguous. The CDR3 consists of 15 residues. Trimming pared 4 bases from V and 2 bases from J, leaving 14 bases between. Germline V gives CDR1 MGHRA, CDR2 YSYEKL. The CDR3 sequence is CASSRAPQQQETQYF. The CDR3 DNA follows: TGCGCCAGCAGCCGCGCTCCCCAACAACAAGAGACCCAGTACTTC.

V usage is TRBV5-1 and J usage is TRBJ1-1; D remains unclear. V lost 6 bases and J 0 bases, leaving 9 bases between the germline ends. The germline gives CDR1 SGHRS, CDR2 YFSETQ. The CDR3 is 13 amino acids. CDR3 nucleotides: TGCGCCAGCACCCACAGTTTGAACACTGAAGCTTTCTTT. Translated, it gives CASTHSLNTEAFF.